This TCR beta chain is drawn from a study of T cell changes during pregnancy in multiple sclerosis. This table comes from immunoSEQ multiplex PCR, and its TCRdb copy is limited to in-frame clones, with some not included. The top ten clones hold about 2.6% of a sample with 80,000 to 100,000 clones, 85% to 95% of them seen once. This clonotype was obtained from a female donor with multiple sclerosis, enrolled in a pregnancy study. This specimen consisted of peripheral blood, obtained in the first trimester of pregnancy.

CDR3 sequence: CASSVLSGTLTDTQYF. As DNA, the CDR3 is TGTGCCAGCAGTGTCTTAAGCGGGACGCTCACAGATACGCAGTATTTT. This chain links TRBV28 with TRBJ2-3; 7 positions agree with TRBD2. Germline-derived CDR1 and CDR2 are MDHEN and SYDVKM. V was pared by 5 bases and J by 2 bases, with 10 bases of the junction left unmatched. CDR3 size: 16 residues.